A selection of T cell receptor beta chains follows, all from one sample in a study of shared clonotypes between healthy human individuals. The repertoire was sequenced with immunoSEQ multiplex PCR; TCRdb's copy has only in-frame clones and lacks some. The data show approximately 1,000,000 clones, around 77% seen once. Sequenced: memory CD4+ T cells from PBMCs. The receptors here all came from a man between 18 and 29 years old in good health. Some clones in this sample may be carry-over from other donors' samples. The CDR3 runs from the conserved cysteine through the conserved F or W. The order of the fields is V gene, J gene, CDR3 protein.

>TRBV30|TRBJ1-2
CAWTRTGVGGYTF
>TRBV19|TRBJ1-4
CASSTPGQGWKLFF
>TRBV5-4|TRBJ2-7
CASSSPGLAGHEQYF
>TRBV6-5|TRBJ2-1
CASHLLYEGDGEQFF
>TRBV2|TRBJ2-3
CASGGTGGEQYF
>TRBV5-1|TRBJ2-1
CASRALAGHNEQFF
>TRBV9|TRBJ2-5
CASSATGTSEETQYF
>TRBV6-5|TRBJ2-7
CASSYSGAGAYEQYF
>TRBV6-1|TRBJ2-7
CASSQRGGYEQYF
>TRBV11-2|TRBJ2-4
CASSHPRTGNIQYF
>TRBV7-9|TRBJ2-1
CASTSGSLNEQFF
>TRBV5-1|TRBJ2-2
CASSSGTSNTGELFF
>TRBV27|TRBJ2-7
CASSLPLIGSNYEQYF
>TRBV4-2|TRBJ2-5
CASTVSTYQETQYF
>TRBV10-1|TRBJ2-1
CASAGAYNEQFF
>TRBV29-1|TRBJ2-7
CSVGRAGPAEQYF
>TRBV5-1|TRBJ1-3
CASSLGAAGSGNTIYF
>TRBV7-2|TRBJ1-4
CASSLGHVGNEKLFF
>TRBV11-2|TRBJ2-5
CASSSQSPTQETQYF
>TRBV28|TRBJ1-2
CASSLTSGLYGYTF
>TRBV5-1|TRBJ2-3
CASSPRVAGGTDTQYF
>TRBV18|TRBJ2-7
CASSPLLAGPTNYEQYF
>TRBV5-1|TRBJ2-7
CASSFSSTYGQYF
>TRBV12-5|TRBJ2-2
CASGSDSCTGELFF
>TRBV6-6|TRBJ2-3
CASSYSKVFTDTQYF
>TRBV7-9|TRBJ2-2
CASSFRVSGSNTGELFF
>TRBV25-1|TRBJ2-3
CATRGADRRWDTQYF
>TRBV7-2|TRBJ2-7
CASSPTAATSYEQYF
>TRBV18|TRBJ2-4
CASSPNGADIQYF
>TRBV4-2|TRBJ1-2
CASSARTGGDGYTF
>TRBV2|TRBJ2-7
CASSEGGAGLSYEQYF
>TRBV29-1|TRBJ1-3
CSVAGSGNTIYF
>TRBV5-1|TRBJ2-1
CASSSGLVKFF
>TRBV29-1|NA
CSALKLAGLSYEQYF
>TRBV7-8|TRBJ2-1
CASSPRGSGARRSSYNEQFF
>TRBV2|TRBJ2-7
CANIRDRGPYEQYF
>TRBV6-5|TRBJ2-3
CASSFLAGATDTQYF
>TRBV7-9|TRBJ2-1
CASRQDRDNEQFF
>TRBV5-4|TRBJ2-1
CASSKTTRDNEQFF
>TRBV7-9|TRBJ2-1
CASSLAGERERNEQFF
>TRBV19|TRBJ2-3
CASSRAWGDTQYF
>TRBV6-6|TRBJ1-1
CASSLTGGNTEAFF
>TRBV7-9|TRBJ1-1
CASSPRAGTVINTEAFF
>TRBV27|TRBJ1-2
CASSPSTGRGYGYTF
>TRBV7-3|TRBJ2-5
CASSFSIQETQYF
>TRBV5-1|TRBJ1-1
CASSLGAALSNTEAFF
>TRBV5-4|TRBJ2-7
CASSLESWASGSYEQYF
>TRBV2|TRBJ2-3
CASSTSGSRDTQYF
>TRBV5-1|TRBJ2-7
CASSLADAYEQYF